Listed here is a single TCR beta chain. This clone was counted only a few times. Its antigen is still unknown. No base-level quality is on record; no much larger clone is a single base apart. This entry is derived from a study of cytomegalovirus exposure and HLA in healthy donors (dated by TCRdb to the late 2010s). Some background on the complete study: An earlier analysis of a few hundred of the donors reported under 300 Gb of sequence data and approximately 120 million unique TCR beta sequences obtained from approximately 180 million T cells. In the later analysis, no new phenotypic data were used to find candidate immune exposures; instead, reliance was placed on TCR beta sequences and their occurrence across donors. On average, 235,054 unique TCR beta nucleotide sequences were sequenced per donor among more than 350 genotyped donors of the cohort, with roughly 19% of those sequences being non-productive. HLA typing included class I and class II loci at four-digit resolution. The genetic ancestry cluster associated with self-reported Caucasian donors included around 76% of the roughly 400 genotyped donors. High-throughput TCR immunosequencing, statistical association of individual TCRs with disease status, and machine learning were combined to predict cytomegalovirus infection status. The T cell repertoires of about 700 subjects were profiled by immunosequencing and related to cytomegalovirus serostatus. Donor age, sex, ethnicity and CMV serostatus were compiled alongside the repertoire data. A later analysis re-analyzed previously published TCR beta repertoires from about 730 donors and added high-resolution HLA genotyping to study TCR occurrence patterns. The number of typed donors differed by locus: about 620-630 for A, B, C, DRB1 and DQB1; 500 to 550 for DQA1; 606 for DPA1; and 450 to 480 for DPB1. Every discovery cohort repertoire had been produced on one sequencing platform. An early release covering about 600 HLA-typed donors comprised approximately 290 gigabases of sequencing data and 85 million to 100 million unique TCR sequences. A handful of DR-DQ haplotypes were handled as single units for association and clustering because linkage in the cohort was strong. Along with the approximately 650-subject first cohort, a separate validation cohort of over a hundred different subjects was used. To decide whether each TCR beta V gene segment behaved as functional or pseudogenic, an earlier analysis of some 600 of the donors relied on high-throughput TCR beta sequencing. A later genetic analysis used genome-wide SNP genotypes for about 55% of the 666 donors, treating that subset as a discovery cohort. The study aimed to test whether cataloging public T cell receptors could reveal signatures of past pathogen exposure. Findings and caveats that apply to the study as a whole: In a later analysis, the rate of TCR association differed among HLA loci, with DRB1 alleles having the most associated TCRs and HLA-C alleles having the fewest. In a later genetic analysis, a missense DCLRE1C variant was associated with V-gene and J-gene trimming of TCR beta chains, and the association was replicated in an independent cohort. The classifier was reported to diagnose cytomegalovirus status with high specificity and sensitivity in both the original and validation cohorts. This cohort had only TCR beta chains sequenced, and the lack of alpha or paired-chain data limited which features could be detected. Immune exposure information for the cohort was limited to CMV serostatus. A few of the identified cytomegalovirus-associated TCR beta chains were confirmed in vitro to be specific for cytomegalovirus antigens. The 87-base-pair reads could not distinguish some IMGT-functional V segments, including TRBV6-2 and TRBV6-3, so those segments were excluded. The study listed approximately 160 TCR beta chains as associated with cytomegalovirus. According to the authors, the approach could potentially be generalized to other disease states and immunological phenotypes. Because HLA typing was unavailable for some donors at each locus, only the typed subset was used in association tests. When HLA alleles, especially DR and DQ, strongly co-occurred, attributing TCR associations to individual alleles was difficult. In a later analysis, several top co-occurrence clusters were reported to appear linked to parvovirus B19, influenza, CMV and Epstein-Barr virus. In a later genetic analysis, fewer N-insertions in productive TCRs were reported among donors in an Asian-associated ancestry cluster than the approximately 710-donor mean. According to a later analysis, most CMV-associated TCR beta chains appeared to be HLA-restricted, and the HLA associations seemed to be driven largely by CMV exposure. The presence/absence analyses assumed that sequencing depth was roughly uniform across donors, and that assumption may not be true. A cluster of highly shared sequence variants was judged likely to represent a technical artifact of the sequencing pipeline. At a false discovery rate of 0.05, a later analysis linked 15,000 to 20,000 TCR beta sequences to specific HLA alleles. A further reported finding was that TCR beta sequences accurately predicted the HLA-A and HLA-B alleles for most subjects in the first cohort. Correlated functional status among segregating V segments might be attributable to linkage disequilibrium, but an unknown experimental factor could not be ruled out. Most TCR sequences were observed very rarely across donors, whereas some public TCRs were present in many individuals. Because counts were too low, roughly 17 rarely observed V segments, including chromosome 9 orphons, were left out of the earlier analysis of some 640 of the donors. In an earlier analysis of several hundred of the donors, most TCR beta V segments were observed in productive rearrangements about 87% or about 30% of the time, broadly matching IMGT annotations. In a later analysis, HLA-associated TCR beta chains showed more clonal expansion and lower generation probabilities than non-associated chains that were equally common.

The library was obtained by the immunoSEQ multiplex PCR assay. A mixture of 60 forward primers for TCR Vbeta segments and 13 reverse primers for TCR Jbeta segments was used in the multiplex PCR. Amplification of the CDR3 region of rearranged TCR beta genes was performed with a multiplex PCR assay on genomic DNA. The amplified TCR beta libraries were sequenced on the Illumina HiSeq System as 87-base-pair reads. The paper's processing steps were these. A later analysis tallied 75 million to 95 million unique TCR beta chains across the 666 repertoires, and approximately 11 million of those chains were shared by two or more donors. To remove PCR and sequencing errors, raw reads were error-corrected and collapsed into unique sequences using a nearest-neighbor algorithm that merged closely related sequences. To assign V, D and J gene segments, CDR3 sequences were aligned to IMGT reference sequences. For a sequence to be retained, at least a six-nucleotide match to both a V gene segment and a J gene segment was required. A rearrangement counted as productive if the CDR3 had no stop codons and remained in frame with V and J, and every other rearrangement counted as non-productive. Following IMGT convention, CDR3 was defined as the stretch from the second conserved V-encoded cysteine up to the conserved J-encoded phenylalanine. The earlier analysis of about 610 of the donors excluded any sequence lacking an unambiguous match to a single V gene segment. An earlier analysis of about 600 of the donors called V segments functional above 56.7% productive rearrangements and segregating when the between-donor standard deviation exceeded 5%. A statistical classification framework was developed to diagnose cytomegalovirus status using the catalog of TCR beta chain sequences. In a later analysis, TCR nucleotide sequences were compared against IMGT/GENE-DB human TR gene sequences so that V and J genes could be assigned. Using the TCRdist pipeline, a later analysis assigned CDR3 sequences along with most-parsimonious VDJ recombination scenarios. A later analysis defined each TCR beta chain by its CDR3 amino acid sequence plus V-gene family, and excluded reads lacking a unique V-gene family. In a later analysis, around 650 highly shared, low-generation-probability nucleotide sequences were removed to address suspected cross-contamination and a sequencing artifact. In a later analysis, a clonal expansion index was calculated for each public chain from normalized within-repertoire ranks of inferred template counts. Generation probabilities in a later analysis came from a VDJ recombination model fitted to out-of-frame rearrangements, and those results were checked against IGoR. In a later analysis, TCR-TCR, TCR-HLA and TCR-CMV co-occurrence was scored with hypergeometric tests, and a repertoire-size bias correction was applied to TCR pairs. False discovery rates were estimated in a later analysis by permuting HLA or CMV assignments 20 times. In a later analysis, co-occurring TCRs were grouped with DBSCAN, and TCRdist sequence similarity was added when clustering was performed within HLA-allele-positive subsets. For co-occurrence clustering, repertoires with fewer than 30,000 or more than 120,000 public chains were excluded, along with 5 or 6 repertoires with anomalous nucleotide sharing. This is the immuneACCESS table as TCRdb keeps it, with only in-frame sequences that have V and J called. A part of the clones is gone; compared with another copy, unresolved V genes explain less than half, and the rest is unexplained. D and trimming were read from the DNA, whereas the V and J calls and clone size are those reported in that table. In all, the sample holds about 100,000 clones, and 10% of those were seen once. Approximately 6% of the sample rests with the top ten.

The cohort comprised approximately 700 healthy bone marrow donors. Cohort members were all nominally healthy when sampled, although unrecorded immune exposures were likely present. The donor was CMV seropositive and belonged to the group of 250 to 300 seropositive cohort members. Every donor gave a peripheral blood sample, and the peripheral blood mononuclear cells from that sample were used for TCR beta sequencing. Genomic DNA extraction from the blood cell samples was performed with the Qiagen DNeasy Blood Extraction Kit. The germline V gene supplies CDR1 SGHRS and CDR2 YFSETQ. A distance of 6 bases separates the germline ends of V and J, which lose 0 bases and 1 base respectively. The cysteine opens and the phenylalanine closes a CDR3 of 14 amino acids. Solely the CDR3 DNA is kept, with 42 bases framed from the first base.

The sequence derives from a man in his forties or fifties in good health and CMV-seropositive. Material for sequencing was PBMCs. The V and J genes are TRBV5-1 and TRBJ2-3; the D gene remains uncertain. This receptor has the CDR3 CASSLGARTDTQYF. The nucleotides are TGCGCCAGCAGCTTGGGCGCTCGCACAGATACGCAGTATTTT. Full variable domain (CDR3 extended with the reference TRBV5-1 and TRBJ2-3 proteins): KAGVTQTPRYLIKTRGQQVTLSCSPISGHRSVSWYQQTPGQGLQFLFEYFSETQRNKGNFPGRFSGRQFSNSRSEMNVSTLELGDSALYLCASSLGARTDTQYFGPGTRLTVL.